This T cell receptor (beta chain) was captured in a study of cytomegalovirus exposure and HLA in healthy donors. The trim removed 0 bases at V and 7 bases at J, leaving 6 bases unmatched. CDR1 and CDR2 (germline): KGHSH, LQKENI. This CDR3 comprises 16 residues. 13 Jbeta primers and 60 Vbeta primers were used for the PCR. Only in-frame clones appear in the TCRdb table, and some are missing; sequencing was by immunoSEQ multiplex PCR. In the table there are about 140,000 clones, about 80% of which are singletons. With respect to this clone: Antigen: not known.

Study-level results: Reported findings show TCR beta sequences accurately forecast HLA-A and HLA-B alleles in most subjects. In vitro data verified a few CMV-associated chains as specific for CMV antigens. Donors belonging to an Asian-associated ancestry cluster reportedly showed fewer N-insertions in productive TCRs than the 666-donor mean, according to what a later analysis found.

The chain combines TRBV18 with TRBJ1-4; TRBD1 matches 9 bases. The sequence came from a male donor in good health and CMV-seronegative. Material for sequencing was PBMCs. The CDR3 region is CASSPPGTGRTEKLFF. CDR3 bases: TGTGCCAGCTCACCACCGGGGACAGGGAGGACTGAAAAACTGTTTTTT.